Listed below are T cell receptor beta chains from one sample, sequenced in a study of blood T cell repertoires in COVID-19. Only in-frame clones appear in the TCRdb table, and some are missing; sequencing was by immunoSEQ multiplex PCR. The sample lists roughly 300,000 clones; about 85% were seen once. What was sequenced was PBMCs or T cells enriched from blood (not recorded which). The receptors come from a woman aged 25 to 39 who had recovered from COVID-19. The CDR3 runs from the conserved cysteine through the conserved F or W. The D gene is left open where the match is weak. Expanded clones get a size class; other rows say once, few or many, or leave the size out.

clone_size: few
d_call: TRBD1
j_call: TRBJ1-2
v_call: TRBV6-5
cdr3_nt: TGTGCCAGCAGTTACGGACAGGGTTTTAACTATGGCTACACCTTC
cdr3_aa: CASSYGQGFNYGYTF

clone_size: -
d_call: -
j_call: TRBJ1-5
v_call: TRBV9
cdr3_nt: TGTGCCAGCAGCGTAGTGGGGGAGGGGCCCCAGCATTTT
cdr3_aa: CASSVVGEGPQHF

clone_size: -
d_call: TRBD2
j_call: TRBJ2-7
v_call: TRBV20-1
cdr3_nt: TGCAGTGCTAGGGGGGGGGACGAGCAGTACTTC
cdr3_aa: CSARGGDEQYF

clone_size: few
d_call: -
j_call: TRBJ1-2
v_call: TRBV27
cdr3_nt: TGTGCCAGCAGTCCCCCTCAGGGCTATGGCTACACCTTC
cdr3_aa: CASSPPQGYGYTF

clone_size: -
d_call: -
j_call: TRBJ1-2
v_call: TRBV10-3
cdr3_nt: TGTGCCATCAGTGAGTCGGGACACACAAACTATGGCTACACCTTC
cdr3_aa: CAISESGHTNYGYTF

clone_size: once
d_call: -
j_call: TRBJ1-2
v_call: TRBV21-1
cdr3_nt: TGTGCCAGCAGCCCGGGACAGCCTCACTATGGCTACACCTTC
cdr3_aa: CASSPGQPHYGYTF

clone_size: -
d_call: -
j_call: TRBJ1-1
v_call: TRBV9
cdr3_nt: TGTGCCAGCAGCGCCCAGGCCAGGGGAAACACTGAAGCTTTCTTT
cdr3_aa: CASSAQARGNTEAFF

clone_size: few
d_call: TRBD1
j_call: TRBJ1-1
v_call: TRBV13
cdr3_nt: TGTGCCAGCAGGTTCGCAGGGGGAGAAGCTTTCTTT
cdr3_aa: CASRFAGGEAFF

clone_size: -
d_call: TRBD2
j_call: TRBJ2-3
v_call: TRBV7-2
cdr3_nt: TGTGCCAGCAGCTTAGTTAGCGGGAAAGATACGCAGTATTTT
cdr3_aa: CASSLVSGKDTQYF

clone_size: -
d_call: TRBD2
j_call: TRBJ2-1
v_call: TRBV4-2
cdr3_nt: TGTGCCAGCAGCCAAGGCGCGGGGGGCGCTCTCGATGAGCAGTTCTTC
cdr3_aa: CASSQGAGGALDEQFF

clone_size: -
d_call: -
j_call: TRBJ1-2
v_call: TRBV5-6
cdr3_nt: TGTGCCAGCAGCGCCCTAACCCCATATGGCTACACCTTC
cdr3_aa: CASSALTPYGYTF

clone_size: -
d_call: -
j_call: TRBJ1-4
v_call: TRBV5-1
cdr3_nt: TGCGCCAGCAGCTTCGAGGACAGAAAAAATGAAAAACTGTTTTTT
cdr3_aa: CASSFEDRKNEKLFF

clone_size: few
d_call: -
j_call: TRBJ1-2
v_call: TRBV7-2
cdr3_nt: TGTGCCAGCAGCTTTATGGAGTCTAACTATGGCTACACCTTC
cdr3_aa: CASSFMESNYGYTF

clone_size: -
d_call: -
j_call: TRBJ2-7
v_call: TRBV30
cdr3_nt: TGTGCCTGGAGTGTACTGGTCAACTACGAGCAGTACTTC
cdr3_aa: CAWSVLVNYEQYF

clone_size: -
d_call: -
j_call: TRBJ1-4
v_call: TRBV5-8
cdr3_nt: TGTGCCAGCAGCTTGGCTCGGCGGCCGGGAACTAATGAAAAACTGTTTTTT
cdr3_aa: CASSLARRPGTNEKLFF

clone_size: -
d_call: -
j_call: TRBJ1-2
v_call: TRBV12-3/TRBV12-4
cdr3_nt: TGTGCCAGCAGCGTCAGGGTTGACGGCTACACCTTC
cdr3_aa: CASSVRVDGYTF

clone_size: few
d_call: -
j_call: TRBJ1-2
v_call: TRBV5-1
cdr3_nt: TGCGCCAGCAGCTTGGCCTCAAGGAGCCGCCACACCTTC
cdr3_aa: CASSLASRSRHTF

clone_size: -
d_call: -
j_call: TRBJ2-1
v_call: TRBV19
cdr3_nt: TGTGCCAGTAGTGCCCCCCCGAGGGGGGGGCTCAATGAGCAGTTCTTC
cdr3_aa: CASSAPPRGGLNEQFF

clone_size: -
d_call: TRBD1
j_call: TRBJ1-1
v_call: TRBV11-2
cdr3_nt: TGTGCCAGCAGCGCAGGACAGGGAAAGAACACTGAAGCTTTCTTT
cdr3_aa: CASSAGQGKNTEAFF

clone_size: -
d_call: TRBD2
j_call: TRBJ2-5
v_call: TRBV27
cdr3_nt: TGTGCCAGCAGTTTGCTTGGGACTAGCGGGGGGAAAGAGACCCAGTACTTC
cdr3_aa: CASSLLGTSGGKETQYF

clone_size: many
d_call: TRBD1
j_call: TRBJ2-1
v_call: TRBV18
cdr3_nt: TGTGCCAGCTCACCGACACAGGGGGACTGGAATTACAATGAGCAGTTCTTC
cdr3_aa: CASSPTQGDWNYNEQFF

clone_size: few
d_call: TRBD1
j_call: TRBJ1-2
v_call: TRBV12-3/TRBV12-4
cdr3_nt: TGTGCCAGCAGTCCGACAGGGGGCGTTGGCTACACCTTC
cdr3_aa: CASSPTGGVGYTF

clone_size: -
d_call: TRBD1
j_call: TRBJ1-6
v_call: TRBV7-2
cdr3_nt: TGTGCCAGCAGTAGGACAGGCGTTAATTCACCCCTCCACTTT
cdr3_aa: CASSRTGVNSPLHF

clone_size: -
d_call: -
j_call: TRBJ1-1
v_call: TRBV9
cdr3_nt: TGTGCCAGCAGCGTAGCTACAGGGTCGTCTCCCGCTTTCTTT
cdr3_aa: CASSVATGSSPAFF

clone_size: once
d_call: TRBD2
j_call: TRBJ2-1
v_call: TRBV4-3
cdr3_nt: TGCGCCAGCAGCCAAGGGGCGGGGGGTACCTACAATGAGCAGTTCTTC
cdr3_aa: CASSQGAGGTYNEQFF

clone_size: -
d_call: TRBD2
j_call: TRBJ2-3
v_call: TRBV4-2
cdr3_nt: TGTGCCAGCGGGCGGGGGAACACAGATACGCAGTATTTT
cdr3_aa: CASGRGNTDTQYF

clone_size: -
d_call: TRBD2
j_call: TRBJ2-3
v_call: TRBV19
cdr3_nt: TGTGCCAGTAGGCCCCGGACTAGTAACACAGATACGCAGTATTTT
cdr3_aa: CASRPRTSNTDTQYF

clone_size: few
d_call: TRBD1
j_call: TRBJ2-7
v_call: TRBV10-3
cdr3_nt: TGTGCCATCATGGGCTCGGGACAGGGGGCCTACGAGCAGTACTTC
cdr3_aa: CAIMGSGQGAYEQYF

clone_size: -
d_call: -
j_call: TRBJ1-1
v_call: TRBV2
cdr3_nt: TGTGCCAGCAACGGGGACATGAACACTGAAGCTTTCTTT
cdr3_aa: CASNGDMNTEAFF

clone_size: once
d_call: TRBD1
j_call: TRBJ1-2
v_call: TRBV14
cdr3_nt: TGTGCCAGCAGCCCAAAGAACCGGGACAGGGGGTATGGCTACACCTTC
cdr3_aa: CASSPKNRDRGYGYTF

clone_size: few
d_call: TRBD1
j_call: TRBJ1-5
v_call: TRBV5-8
cdr3_nt: TGTGCCAGCAGCTCGCCAGGGGGACCTCAGCCCCAGCATTTT
cdr3_aa: CASSSPGGPQPQHF

clone_size: -
d_call: -
j_call: TRBJ2-7
v_call: TRBV19
cdr3_nt: TGTGCCAGTAGTATTAGAGGGCCGGTGGGGGAGCAGTACTTC
cdr3_aa: CASSIRGPVGEQYF

clone_size: -
d_call: TRBD1
j_call: TRBJ1-1
v_call: TRBV6-6
cdr3_nt: TGTGCCAGCAGGACAGGGACCCCTGAAGCTTTCTTT
cdr3_aa: CASRTGTPEAFF

clone_size: -
d_call: TRBD1
j_call: TRBJ1-3
v_call: TRBV10-2
cdr3_nt: TGCGCCAGCAATCCGACAGGGCTATTCTCTGGAAACACCATATATTTT
cdr3_aa: CASNPTGLFSGNTIYF

clone_size: -
d_call: TRBD2
j_call: TRBJ2-4
v_call: TRBV2
cdr3_nt: TGTGCCAGCAGCTTTTGGGGGGGAGCCAAAAACATTCAGTACTTC
cdr3_aa: CASSFWGGAKNIQYF

clone_size: -
d_call: -
j_call: TRBJ1-2
v_call: TRBV19
cdr3_nt: TGTGCCAGTAGTATGAGGATCGGTAATAACTATGGCTACACCTTC
cdr3_aa: CASSMRIGNNYGYTF

clone_size: -
d_call: -
j_call: TRBJ1-4
v_call: TRBV3-1/TRBV3-2
cdr3_nt: TGTGCCAGCAGCCCCGAGGCGCAGTCTAATGAAAAACTGTTTTTT
cdr3_aa: CASSPEAQSNEKLFF

clone_size: -
d_call: -
j_call: TRBJ2-1
v_call: TRBV7-9
cdr3_nt: TGTGCCAGCAGCGACGGACACCTGAGCAGTGAGCAGTTCTTC
cdr3_aa: CASSDGHLSSEQFF